These 5 T cell receptor beta chains originate from one sample sequenced in a study of shared clonotypes between healthy human individuals. TCRdb's copy holds only in-frame clones and misses some; the assay was immunoSEQ multiplex PCR. The sample consists of about 2.1 million clones, 85% to 95% of them appearing once. The naive CD8 population came from CD45RO-negative cells selected for CCR7, without terminally differentiated effector memory CD45RA+ cells. Material: naive CD8+ T cells from PBMCs. Receptors were obtained from a young man in good health. Some clones in this sample may be carry-over from other donors' samples.

The gene calls are TRBV4-2 and TRBJ2-7; TRBD1 agrees at 7 bases. Unmatched junction bases numbered 9, after V lost 5 bases and J lost 5 bases. Germline V gene lookup returns CDR1 LGHNA and CDR2 YNFKEQ. The CDR3 length is 14 residues. For the CDR3, the DNA is TGTGCCAGCAGCGATGGACGGCAGGGGGACGAGCAGTACTTC. Amino acids: CASSDGRQGDEQYF.

This clone was picked up one time. This chain links TRBV28 with TRBJ1-4; 9 positions match TRBD1. The CDR3 totals 18 residues. V lost 2 bases to trimming and J lost 3 bases; unmatched junction nucleotides: 10. Germline assignment: CDR1 MDHEN and CDR2 SYDVKM. The CDR3 bases are TGTGCCAGCAGTTTAGGGACCTACAGGGGGCGGGCTAATGAAAAACTGTTTTTT. Its translation is CASSLGTYRGRANEKLFF.

As regards this clone: This specimen includes other DNA sequences encoding the same CDR3. The V and J genes are TRBV29-1 and TRBJ1-2; D perhaps matches TRBD1 (6 bases). The germline gives CDR1 SQVTM, CDR2 ANQGSEA. The V end lost 3 bases, the J end lost 2 bases, and 10 bases lay between the germline ends. The CDR3 spans 13 residues. As DNA, the CDR3 is TGCAGCGTTGAGGGGGGGCAGAACTATGGCTACACCTTC. It yields the protein CSVEGGQNYGYTF.

This clone was seen only once. The chain uses TRBV6-5 and TRBJ1-2; 8 bases line up with TRBD1. This CDR3 is built from 15 residues. V shed 5 bases, J shed 7 bases, and the junction held 12 bases outside the gene matches. Germline V CDR1 and CDR2: MNHEY, SVGAGI. CDR3 DNA sequence: TGTGCCAGCAGTCCCGCAGGGGGCGTTCTGCTTGGCTACACCTTC. This encodes CASSPAGGVLLGYTF.

As for this clone: The same CDR3 is also encoded by other DNA sequences in this sample. The gene calls are TRBV11-2 and TRBJ1-2; weak D call: TRBD1 (6 bases). This CDR3 has 12 residues. Germline values: CDR1 SGHAT, CDR2 FQNNGV. Trimming took 5 bases from V and 5 from J, leaving 9 bases between them. As DNA, the CDR3 is TGTGCCAGCAGCGTCAGGGGTTATGGCTACACCTTC. It encodes CASSVRGYGYTF.